What follows are 8 T cell receptor beta chains derived from one specimen sequenced in a study of blood T cell repertoires in COVID-19. Assay: immunoSEQ multiplex PCR; the TCRdb copy retains only in-frame clones and omits some. This table has 100,000 to 150,000 clones, 86% appearing once. Sequenced: peripheral blood. Receptor source: a woman in her sixties or seventies with COVID-19, enrolled during active disease.

This sequence joins TRBV4-2 and TRBJ2-3, with 10 nucleotides matching TRBD2. This CDR3 region has 16 residues. Trimming cost V 3 bases and J 3 bases; bases outside gene matches: 6. Germline-derived CDR1 and CDR2 are LGHNA and YNFKEQ. CDR3 DNA: TGTGCCAGCAGCCAGGAATATAGCGGGGGGACAGATACGCAGTATTTT. Protein product: CASSQEYSGGTDTQYF.

The chain joins TRBV6-6 to TRBJ2-7, with 7 bases identical to TRBD1. The CDR3 is 14 residues long. Trimming took 2 bases from V and 4 from J; bases not matched to a gene: 5. Germline CDR1 is MNHNY and CDR2 is SVGAGI (reference sequence). The CDR3 here is CASSYPGTEYEQYF. The CDR3 bases are TGTGCCAGCAGTTACCCCGGGACAGAATACGAGCAGTACTTC.

This clone has just one count. The rearrangement joins TRBV6-5 to TRBJ1-5, with 7 bases aligning to TRBD1. V shed 6 bases, J shed 6 bases, and the junction held 8 bases outside the gene matches. The germline V gene has CDR1 MNHEY and CDR2 SVGAGI. The CDR3 length is 14 residues. The CDR3 is CASRLSGGSQPQHF. The CDR3 region has the DNA TGTGCCAGCAGACTTTCAGGGGGAAGTCAGCCCCAGCATTTT.

V and J are TRBV5-1 and TRBJ1-2; 7 positions match TRBD1. CDR1 is SGHRS and CDR2 is YFSETQ in the germline V gene. Trimming removed 6 bases from V and 7 bases from J; junction bases left unmatched: 9. The CDR3 consists of 13 residues. The CDR3 spells CASKRSGGLGYTF. DNA of the CDR3: TGCGCCAGCAAAAGGTCAGGGGGTCTTGGCTACACCTTC.

V usage is TRBV4-1 and J usage is TRBJ2-5; weak D call: TRBD2 (6 bases). Per the germline V gene, CDR1 is MGHRA and CDR2 is YSYEKL. The ends were cut back, 0 bases at V and 5 bases at J, with 13 bases in the middle. The CDR3 covers 15 residues. The CDR3 region is CASSQDGAGWETQYF. The CDR3 DNA is TGCGCCAGCAGCCAAGACGGGGCGGGGTGGGAGACCCAGTACTTC.

V and J are TRBV7-6 and TRBJ2-2; TRBD1 is a possible D gene (6 bases). V dropped 4 bases and J dropped 7 bases, with 16 bases sitting between them. The CDR3 length is 15 residues. Germline loops: CDR1 SGHVS, CDR2 FNYEAQ. CDR3 region: CASSSPGHPFGELFF. DNA of the CDR3: TGTGCCAGCAGCTCCCCGGGACATCCGTTCGGGGAGCTGTTTTTT.

This clone appeared once. The chain carries TRBV7-2 and TRBJ2-5; weak D call: TRBD1 (5 bases). V lost 5 bases, J lost 1 base, and 11 bases lay in between. CDR1 SGHTA and CDR2 FQGNSA come from the germline V gene. The CDR3 loop spans 14 amino acids. Here the CDR3 DNA reads TGTGCCAGCAGCCCTCAGGGATTCCAAGAGACCCAGTACTTC. Its protein product is CASSPQGFQETQYF.

The chain links TRBV6-5 to TRBJ1-4; TRBD1 agrees at 9 bases. V gave up 6 bases and J gave up 7 bases; unmatched junction bases: 6. The germline gives CDR1 MNHEY, CDR2 SVGAGI. This CDR3 is 14 amino acids long. The CDR3 sequence is CASRATGGIEKLFF. In DNA form, the CDR3 reads TGTGCCAGCAGGGCCACAGGGGGCATTGAAAAACTGTTTTTT.